Detailed here is one TCR beta chain. The J segment lost 5 bases and the V segment lost 4 bases, leaving 6 bases of the junction unmatched. The V gene's germline CDR1 is LGHNA and CDR2 YSLEER. The length of the CDR3 is 14 residues. Sequenced by immunoSEQ multiplex PCR; TCRdb stores in-frame clones only, minus some. The sample yields 180,000 or so clones, 70% to 85% seen once. The data originate from a study of blood T cell repertoires in COVID-19. The origin of this receptor is an elderly woman with acute or convalescent COVID-19. The rearrangement uses TRBV4-3 and TRBJ1-1, with TRBD1 matching over 8 bases. The sequencing input was peripheral blood. The CDR3 coding sequence is TGCGCCAGCAGCCGAAGCGACAGGGGAACTGAAGCTTTCTTT. It yields the protein CASSRSDRGTEAFF.